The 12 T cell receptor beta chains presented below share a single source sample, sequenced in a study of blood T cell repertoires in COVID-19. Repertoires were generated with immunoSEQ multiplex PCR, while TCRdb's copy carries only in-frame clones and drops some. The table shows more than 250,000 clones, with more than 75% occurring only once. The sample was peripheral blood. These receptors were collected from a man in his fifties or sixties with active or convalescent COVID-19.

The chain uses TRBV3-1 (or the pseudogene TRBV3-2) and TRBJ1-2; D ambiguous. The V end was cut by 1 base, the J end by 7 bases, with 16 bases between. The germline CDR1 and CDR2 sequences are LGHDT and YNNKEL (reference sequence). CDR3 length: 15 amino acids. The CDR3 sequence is CASSQASPTLRGYTF. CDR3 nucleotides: TGTGCCAGCAGCCAAGCTAGTCCTACCCTACGTGGCTACACCTTC.

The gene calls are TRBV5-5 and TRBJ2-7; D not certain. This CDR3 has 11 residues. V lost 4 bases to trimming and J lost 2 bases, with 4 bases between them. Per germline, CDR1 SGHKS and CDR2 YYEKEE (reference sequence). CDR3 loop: CASSLAYEQYF. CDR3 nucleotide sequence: TGTGCCAGCAGCCTAGCCTACGAGCAGTACTTC.

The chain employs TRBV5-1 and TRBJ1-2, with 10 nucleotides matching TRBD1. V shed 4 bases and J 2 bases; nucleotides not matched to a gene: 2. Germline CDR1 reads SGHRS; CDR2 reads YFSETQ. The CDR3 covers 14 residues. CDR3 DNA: TGCGCCAGCAGCGTGGGACAGGGGAACTATGGCTACACCTTC. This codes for CASSVGQGNYGYTF.

This chain's CDR3 is CATSDGDRTYYGYTF. CDR3 DNA sequence: TGTGCCACCAGTGATGGCGACAGGACCTACTATGGCTACACCTTC. The chain has TRBV24-1 and TRBJ1-2; possibly TRBD1 for D (6 bases). The CDR3 is 15 residues long. The germline V and J ends were trimmed by 3 bases and 3 bases, with 13 bases remaining between them. CDR1 and CDR2 (germline): KGHDR, SFDVKD.

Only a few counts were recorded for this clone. CDR3 in amino acids: CASSLRRENIQYF. The CDR3 region has the DNA TGTGCCAGCAGTTTACGGAGAGAAAACATTCAGTACTTC. This chain connects TRBV27 to TRBJ2-4; no clear D gene. This CDR3 region has 13 residues. CDR1 and CDR2 (germline): MNHEY, SMNVEV (reference sequence). V shed 2 bases and J shed 5 bases, with 7 bases lying between them.

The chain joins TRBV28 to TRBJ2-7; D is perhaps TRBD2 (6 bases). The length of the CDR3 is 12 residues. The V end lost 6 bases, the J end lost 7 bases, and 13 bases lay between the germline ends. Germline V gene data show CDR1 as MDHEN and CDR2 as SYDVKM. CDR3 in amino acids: CASRTSPREQYF. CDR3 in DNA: TGTGCCAGCAGAACTAGCCCTCGGGAGCAGTACTTC.

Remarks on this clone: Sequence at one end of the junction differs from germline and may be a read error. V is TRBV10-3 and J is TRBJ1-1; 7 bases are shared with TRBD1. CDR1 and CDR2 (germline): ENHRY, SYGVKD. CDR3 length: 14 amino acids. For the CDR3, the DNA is TGTGCCATCAGTGAGTCGATGACAGGGCATTTAAGCTGGTTT. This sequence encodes CAISESMTGHLSWF.

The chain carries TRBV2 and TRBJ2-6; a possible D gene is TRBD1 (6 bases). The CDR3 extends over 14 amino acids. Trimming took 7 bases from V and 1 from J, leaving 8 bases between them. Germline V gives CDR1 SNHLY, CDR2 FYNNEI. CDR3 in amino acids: CASKGESGANVLTF. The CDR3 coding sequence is TGTGCCAGCAAGGGGGAGTCTGGGGCCAACGTCCTGACTTTC. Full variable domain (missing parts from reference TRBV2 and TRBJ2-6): EPEVTQTPSHQVTQMGQEVILRCVPISNHLYFYWYRQILGQKVEFLVSFYNNEISEKSEIFDDQFSVERPDGSNFTLKIRSTKLEDSAMYFCASKGESGANVLTFGAGSRLTVL.

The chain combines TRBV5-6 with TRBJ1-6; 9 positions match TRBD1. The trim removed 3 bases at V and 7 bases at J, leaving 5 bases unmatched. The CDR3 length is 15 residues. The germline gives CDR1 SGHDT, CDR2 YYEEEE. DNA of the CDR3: TGTGCCAGCAGCTCAACAGGGGGCCCAAATTCACCCCTCCACTTT. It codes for CASSSTGGPNSPLHF.

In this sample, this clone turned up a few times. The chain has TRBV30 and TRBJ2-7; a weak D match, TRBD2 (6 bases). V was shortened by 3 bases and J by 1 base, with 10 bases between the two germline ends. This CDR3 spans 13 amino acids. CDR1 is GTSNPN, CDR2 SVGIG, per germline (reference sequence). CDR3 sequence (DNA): TGTGCCTGGAGGGTGGGGGGTTCCTACGAGCAGTACTTC. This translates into CAWRVGGSYEQYF.

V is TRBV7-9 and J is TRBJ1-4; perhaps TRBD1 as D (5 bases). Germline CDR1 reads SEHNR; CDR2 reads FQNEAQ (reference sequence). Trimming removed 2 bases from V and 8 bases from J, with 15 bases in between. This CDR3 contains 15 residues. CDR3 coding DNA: TGTGCCAGCAGCTTAATGGGGCAGGGTGGGGAAAAACTGTTTTTT. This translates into CASSLMGQGGEKLFF.

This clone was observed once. The CDR3 is CASSLGGYNTGELFF. The CDR3 nucleotides read TGTGCCAGCAGTTTAGGGGGTTACAACACCGGGGAGCTGTTTTTT. V usage is TRBV6-2 or TRBV6-3 and J usage is TRBJ2-2, with D perhaps TRBD1 (6 bases). The germline V gene has CDR1 MNHEY and CDR2 SVGEGT. The CDR3 totals 15 residues. V was shortened by 4 bases and J by 2 bases, with 11 bases between the two germline ends.